The entry below describes one TCR beta chain. Its specificity is not known. This specimen belongs to a study of CD8+ T cells in alopecia areata. Notes on the study in general: Tissue-resident alphabeta T cells belonging to normal skin likewise get sequenced within scalp specimens. Whereas mice showed it more clearly, TCR sharing across patients was murkier, possibly because of HLA.

RNA, once extracted, was reverse transcribed into cDNA for use as the sequencing template. Clones were sequenced by immunoSEQ multiplex PCR, and TCRdb holds only the in-frame ones, with some missing. The sample lists approximately 59,000 clones; more than 40% were seen once. Germline loops: CDR1 SGHRS, CDR2 YFSETQ. V trimming: 6 bases; J trimming: 3 bases; junction bases outside the gene matches: 7. The CDR3 runs 16 residues. V is TRBV5-1 and J is TRBJ2-6; TRBD1 aligns across 9 bases. Sequencing was performed on CD8+ T cells sorted from blood, taken at week 0. The receptor's source is a human donor with alopecia areata. CDR3 region: CASTKQGAGGANVLTF. The CDR3 DNA sequence: TGCGCCAGCACCAAACAGGGGGCCGGTGGGGCCAACGTCCTGACTTTC.